Given below is one TCR beta chain in context. The antigen is undetermined. V was cut by 4 bases and J by 4 bases, with 10 bases left in between. CDR3 length: 13 amino acids. Germline V gene lookup returns CDR1 SGHTA and CDR2 FQGNSA. The data were obtained in a study of T cell responses to AZD1222 COVID-19 vaccine. General study results and limits: Repertoires in all cases were sampled only once the peak T cell response had passed. Mostly white British, mostly female donors; authors suggested clonal diversity may be underestimated. Spike-specific TCRs gained breadth and depth after people received two AZD1222 doses. Epitopes outside B.1.351 and B.1.1.7 mutated regions reportedly drew nearly half of spike TCRs.

Sequencing used immunoSEQ multiplex PCR; TCRdb keeps in-frame clones, though not all of them. The sample has about 120,000 clones, about nine tenths seen once. The chain couples TRBV7-2 to TRBJ1-2; D remains ambiguous. The sequencing here drew on peripheral blood, taken 28 days after the second AZD1222 dose. The sequence came from an adult who received the AZD1222 COVID-19 vaccine. CDR3 amino acids: CASSSQTPYGYTF. CDR3 DNA sequence: TGTGCCAGCAGCTCACAGACCCCCTATGGCTACACCTTC.